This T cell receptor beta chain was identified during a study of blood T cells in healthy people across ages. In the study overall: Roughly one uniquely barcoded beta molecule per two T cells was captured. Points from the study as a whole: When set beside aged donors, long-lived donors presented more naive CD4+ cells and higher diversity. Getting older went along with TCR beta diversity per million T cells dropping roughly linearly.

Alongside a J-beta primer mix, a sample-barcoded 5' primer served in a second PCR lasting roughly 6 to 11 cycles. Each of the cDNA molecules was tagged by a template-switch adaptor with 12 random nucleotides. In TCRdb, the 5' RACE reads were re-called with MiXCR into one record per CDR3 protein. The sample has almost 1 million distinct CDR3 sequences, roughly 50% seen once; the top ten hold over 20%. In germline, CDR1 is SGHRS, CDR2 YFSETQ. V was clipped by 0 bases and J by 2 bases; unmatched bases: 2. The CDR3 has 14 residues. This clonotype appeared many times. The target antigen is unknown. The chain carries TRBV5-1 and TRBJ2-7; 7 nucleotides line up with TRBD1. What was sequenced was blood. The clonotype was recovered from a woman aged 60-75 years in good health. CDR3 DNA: TGCGCCAGCAGCTTGGGGGACAGCCCCTACGAGCAGTACTTC. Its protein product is CASSLGDSPYEQYF.